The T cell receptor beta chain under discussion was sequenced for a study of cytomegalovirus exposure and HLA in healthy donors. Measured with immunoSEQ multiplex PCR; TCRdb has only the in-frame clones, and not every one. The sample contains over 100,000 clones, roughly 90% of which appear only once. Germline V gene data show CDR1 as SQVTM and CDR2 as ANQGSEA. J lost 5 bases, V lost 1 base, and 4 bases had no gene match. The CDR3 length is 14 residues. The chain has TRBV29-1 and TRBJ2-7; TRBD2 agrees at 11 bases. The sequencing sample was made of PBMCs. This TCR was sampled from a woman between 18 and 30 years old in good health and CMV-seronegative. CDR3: CSVEGLAGINEQYF. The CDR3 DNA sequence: TGCAGCGTTGAAGGACTAGCGGGAATTAACGAGCAGTACTTC.